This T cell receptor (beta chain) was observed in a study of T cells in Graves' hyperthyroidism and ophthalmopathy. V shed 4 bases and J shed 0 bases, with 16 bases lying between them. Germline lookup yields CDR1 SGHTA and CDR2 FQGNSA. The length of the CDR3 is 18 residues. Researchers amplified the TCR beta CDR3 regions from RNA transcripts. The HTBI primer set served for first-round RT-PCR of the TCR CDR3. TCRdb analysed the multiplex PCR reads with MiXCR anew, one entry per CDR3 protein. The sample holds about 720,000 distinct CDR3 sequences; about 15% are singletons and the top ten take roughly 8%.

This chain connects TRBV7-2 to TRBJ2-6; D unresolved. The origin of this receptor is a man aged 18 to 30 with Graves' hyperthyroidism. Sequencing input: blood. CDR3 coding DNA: TGTGCCAGCAGCTATAGCCCCATGACTGCCTCTGGGGCCAACGTCCTGACTTTC. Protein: CASSYSPMTASGANVLTF.